This T cell receptor (beta chain) came from a study of T cell repertoires in ileal Crohn's disease. Looking at the study overall: Median disease duration was roughly 8.5 years; 35% smoked at surgery. Whole-study findings and limits: The median delay to postoperative endoscopy was less than eight months.

Time point described: neoterminal ileum biopsy at postoperative endoscopy, about 6 months after surgery. Patients were adults with ileal or ileocolonic Crohn's disease needing resection. TCRB immunosequencing input was 400 to 650 nanograms of biopsy DNA per sample. Produced via immunoSEQ multiplex PCR; TCRdb's table is partial and in-frame only. The top ten clones hold roughly 8.3% of a sample with some 4,000 clones, around 70% of them seen once. CDR1 and CDR2 (germline): ENHRY, SYGVKD. The J segment lost 8 bases and the V segment lost 5 bases, leaving 1 base of the junction unmatched. The CDR3 sequence is 14 residues long. Regarding this clone: Its antigen remains unknown.

This chain joins TRBV10-3 and TRBJ2-1; 15 nucleotides line up with TRBD2. Sequencing was performed on ileal tissue. This TCR came from an adult with Crohn's disease. DNA for the CDR3: TGTGCCATCAGTTGGACTAGCGGGGGGGATGAGCAGTTCTTC. Its translation: CAISWTSGGDEQFF.